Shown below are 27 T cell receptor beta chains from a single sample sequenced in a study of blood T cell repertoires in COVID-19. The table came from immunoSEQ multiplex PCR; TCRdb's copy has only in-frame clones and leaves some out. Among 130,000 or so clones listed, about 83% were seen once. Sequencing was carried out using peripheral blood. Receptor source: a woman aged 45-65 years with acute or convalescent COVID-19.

The CDR3 here is CASSQERALSGNTIYF. Written as DNA, the CDR3 is TGCGCCAGCAGCCAAGAGCGGGCCCTCTCTGGAAACACCATATATTTT. The chain employs TRBV4-1 and TRBJ1-3; D call uncertain. The length of the CDR3 is 16 residues. V was shortened by 0 bases and J by 0 bases, with 9 bases between the two germline ends. Germline-derived CDR1 and CDR2 are MGHRA and YSYEKL.

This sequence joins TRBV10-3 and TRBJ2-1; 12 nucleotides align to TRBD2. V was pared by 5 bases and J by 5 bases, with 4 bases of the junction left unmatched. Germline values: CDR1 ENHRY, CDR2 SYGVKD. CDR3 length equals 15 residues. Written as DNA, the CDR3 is TGTGCCATCAGTTTACTAGCGGGGGGTGACAATGAGCAGTTCTTC. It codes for CAISLLAGGDNEQFF.

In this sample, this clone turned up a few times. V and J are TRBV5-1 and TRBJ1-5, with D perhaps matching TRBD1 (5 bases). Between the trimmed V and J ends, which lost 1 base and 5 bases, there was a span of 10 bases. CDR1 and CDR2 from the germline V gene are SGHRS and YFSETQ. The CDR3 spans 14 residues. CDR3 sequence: CASSLSGKDQPQHF. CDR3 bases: TGCGCCAGCAGCTTGTCAGGGAAGGATCAGCCCCAGCATTTT.

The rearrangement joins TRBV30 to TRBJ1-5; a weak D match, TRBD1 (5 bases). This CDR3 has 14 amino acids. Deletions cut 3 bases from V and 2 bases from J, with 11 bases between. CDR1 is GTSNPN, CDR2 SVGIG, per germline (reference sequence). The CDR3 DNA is TGTGCCTGGAGCCCGGGGGGGGGCAATCAGCCCCAGCATTTT. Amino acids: CAWSPGGGNQPQHF.

The CDR3 is CASSQGLAAYEQYF. The CDR3 nucleotides are TGTGCCAGCAGCCAGGGACTAGCGGCCTACGAGCAGTACTTC. The V call is TRBV3-1 (or the pseudogene TRBV3-2), the J call TRBJ2-7; 11 nucleotides line up with TRBD2. Looked up from germline, CDR1 is LGHDT and CDR2 is YNNKEL (reference sequence). CDR3 length equals 14 residues. V dropped 3 bases and J dropped 2; count of bases not matched to a gene: 0.

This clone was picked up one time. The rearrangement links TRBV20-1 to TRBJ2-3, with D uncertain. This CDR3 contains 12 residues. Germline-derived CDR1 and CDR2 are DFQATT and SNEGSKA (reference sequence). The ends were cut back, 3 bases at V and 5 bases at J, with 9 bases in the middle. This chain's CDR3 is CSASPGGDTQYF. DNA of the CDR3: TGCAGTGCTAGTCCCGGCGGAGATACGCAGTATTTT.

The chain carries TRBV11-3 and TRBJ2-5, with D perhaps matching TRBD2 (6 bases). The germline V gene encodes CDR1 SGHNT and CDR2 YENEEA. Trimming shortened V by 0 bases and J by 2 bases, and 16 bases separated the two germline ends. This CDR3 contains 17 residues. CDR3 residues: CASSLDPPRRGQETQYF. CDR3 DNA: TGTGCCAGCAGCTTAGACCCTCCTCGGCGGGGACAAGAGACCCAGTACTTC.

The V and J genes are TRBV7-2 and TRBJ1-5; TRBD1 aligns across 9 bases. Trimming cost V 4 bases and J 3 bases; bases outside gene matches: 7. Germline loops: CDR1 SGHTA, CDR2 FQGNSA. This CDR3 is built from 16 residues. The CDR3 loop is CASSSWTGALNQPQHF. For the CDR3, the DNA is TGTGCCAGCAGCTCCTGGACAGGGGCTCTCAATCAGCCCCAGCATTTT.

The DNA for the CDR3 is TGTGCCAGCAGCCAAGTGCCCTTTACCGGGACTAGCGGGGGAATAGAGACCCAGTACTTC. It specifies CASSQVPFTGTSGGIETQYF. V gene TRBV3-1 (or the pseudogene TRBV3-2) combines with J gene TRBJ2-5, with TRBD2 matching 14 bases. The CDR3 contains 20 residues. Trimming cost V 1 base and J 4 bases; bases outside gene matches: 14. CDR1 and CDR2 (germline): LGHDT, YNNKEL (reference sequence).

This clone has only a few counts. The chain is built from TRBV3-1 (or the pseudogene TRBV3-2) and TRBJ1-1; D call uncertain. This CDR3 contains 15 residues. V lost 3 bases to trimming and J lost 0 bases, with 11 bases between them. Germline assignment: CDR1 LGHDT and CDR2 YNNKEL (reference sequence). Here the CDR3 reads CASSQTRGVNTEAFF. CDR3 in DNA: TGTGCCAGCAGCCAGACCCGCGGGGTGAACACTGAAGCTTTCTTT.

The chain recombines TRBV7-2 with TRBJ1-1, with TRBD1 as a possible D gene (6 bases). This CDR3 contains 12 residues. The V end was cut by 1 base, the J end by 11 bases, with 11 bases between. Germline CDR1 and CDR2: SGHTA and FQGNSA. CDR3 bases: TGTGCCAGCAGCTTAGGCGGGGGCAAGGCTTTCTTT. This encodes CASSLGGGKAFF.

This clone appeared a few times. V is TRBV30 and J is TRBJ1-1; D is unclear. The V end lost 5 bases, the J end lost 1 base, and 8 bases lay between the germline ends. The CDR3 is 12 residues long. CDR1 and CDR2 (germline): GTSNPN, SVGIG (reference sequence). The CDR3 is CAWSRSNTEAFF. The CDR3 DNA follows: TGTGCCTGGTCCCGTTCGAACACTGAAGCTTTCTTT.

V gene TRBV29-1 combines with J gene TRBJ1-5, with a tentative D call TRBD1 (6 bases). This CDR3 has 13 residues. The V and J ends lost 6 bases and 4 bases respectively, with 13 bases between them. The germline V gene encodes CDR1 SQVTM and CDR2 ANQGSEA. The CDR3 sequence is CSVSNRENQPQHF. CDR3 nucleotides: TGCAGCGTCTCAAACAGGGAAAATCAGCCCCAGCATTTT.

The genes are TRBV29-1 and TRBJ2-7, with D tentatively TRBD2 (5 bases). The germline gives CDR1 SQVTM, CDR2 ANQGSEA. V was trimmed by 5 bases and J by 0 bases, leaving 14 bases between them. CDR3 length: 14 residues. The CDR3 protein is CSVRGLFSSYEQYF. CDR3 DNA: TGCAGCGTTCGAGGACTTTTCAGCTCCTACGAGCAGTACTTC.

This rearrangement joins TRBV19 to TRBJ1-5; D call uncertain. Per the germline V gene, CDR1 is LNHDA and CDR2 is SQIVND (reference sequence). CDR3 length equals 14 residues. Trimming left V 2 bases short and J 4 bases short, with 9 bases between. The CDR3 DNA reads TGTGCCAGTAGTATAATGACGGGGAATCAGCCCCAGCATTTT. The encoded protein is CASSIMTGNQPQHF.

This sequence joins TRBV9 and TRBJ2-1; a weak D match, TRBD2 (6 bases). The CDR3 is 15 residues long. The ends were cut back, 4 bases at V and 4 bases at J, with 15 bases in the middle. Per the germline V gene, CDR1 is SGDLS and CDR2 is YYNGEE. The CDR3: CASSPGGRPYNEQFF. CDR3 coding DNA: TGTGCCAGCAGCCCTGGGGGGAGACCTTACAATGAGCAGTTCTTC.

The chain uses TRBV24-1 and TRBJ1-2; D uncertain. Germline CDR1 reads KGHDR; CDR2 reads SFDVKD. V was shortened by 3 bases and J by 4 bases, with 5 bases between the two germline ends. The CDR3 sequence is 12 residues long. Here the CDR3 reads CATSDEGYGYTF. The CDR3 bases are TGTGCCACCAGTGATGAGGGCTATGGCTACACCTTC.

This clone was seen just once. The chain's CDR3 is CASSRGGLGSGGNTIYF. The CDR3 nucleotides are TGTGCCAGCTCACGTGGCGGACTAGGGTCAGGTGGAAACACCATATATTTT. The gene calls are TRBV18 and TRBJ1-3; D not certain. Trimming left V 4 bases short and J 3 bases short, with 19 bases between. Germline V gene data show CDR1 as KGHSH and CDR2 as LQKENI. The CDR3 loop spans 17 amino acids. Full variable domain (missing parts from reference TRBV18 and TRBJ1-3): NAGVMQNPRHLVRRRGQEARLRCSPMKGHSHVYWYRQLPEEGLKFMVYLQKENIIDESGMPKERFSAEFPKEGPSILRIQQVVRGDSAAYFCASSRGGLGSGGNTIYFGEGSWLTVV.

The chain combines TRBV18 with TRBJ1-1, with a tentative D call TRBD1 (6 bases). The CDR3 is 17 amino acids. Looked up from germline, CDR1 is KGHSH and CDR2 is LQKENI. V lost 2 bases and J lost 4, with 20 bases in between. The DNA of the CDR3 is TGTGCCAGCTCACCAAAAGAGGTGGGGGCAGGAGTCACTGAAGCTTTCTTT. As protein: CASSPKEVGAGVTEAFF.

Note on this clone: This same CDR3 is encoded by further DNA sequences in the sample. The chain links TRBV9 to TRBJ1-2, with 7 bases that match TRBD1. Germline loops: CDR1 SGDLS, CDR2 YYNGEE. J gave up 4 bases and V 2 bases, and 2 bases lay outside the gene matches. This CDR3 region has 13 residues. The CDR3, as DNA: TGTGCCAGCAGCGTCGCAGGGGGCTATGGCTACACCTTC. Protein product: CASSVAGGYGYTF.

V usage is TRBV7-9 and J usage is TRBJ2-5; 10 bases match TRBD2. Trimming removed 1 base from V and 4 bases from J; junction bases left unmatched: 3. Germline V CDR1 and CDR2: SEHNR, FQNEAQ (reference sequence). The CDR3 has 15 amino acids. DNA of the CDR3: TGTGCCAGCAGCTTAGGAACTAGCGGGGTAGAGACCCAGTACTTC. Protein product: CASSLGTSGVETQYF.

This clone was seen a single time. CDR3 residues: CATSDLDRTYGYTF. DNA of the CDR3: TGTGCCACCAGTGATCTCGACAGGACCTATGGCTACACCTTC. The J gene is TRBJ1-2, the V gene TRBV24-1, with D tentatively TRBD1 (6 bases). Germline values: CDR1 KGHDR, CDR2 SFDVKD. Between the trimmed V and J ends, which lost 3 bases and 4 bases, there was a span of 11 bases. This CDR3 comprises 14 residues.

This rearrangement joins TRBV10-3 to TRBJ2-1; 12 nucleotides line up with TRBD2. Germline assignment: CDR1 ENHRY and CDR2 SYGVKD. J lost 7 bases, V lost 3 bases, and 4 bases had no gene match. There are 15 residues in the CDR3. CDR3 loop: CAISDGLAGRNEQFF. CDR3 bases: TGTGCCATCAGTGACGGACTAGCGGGGAGGAATGAGCAGTTCTTC.

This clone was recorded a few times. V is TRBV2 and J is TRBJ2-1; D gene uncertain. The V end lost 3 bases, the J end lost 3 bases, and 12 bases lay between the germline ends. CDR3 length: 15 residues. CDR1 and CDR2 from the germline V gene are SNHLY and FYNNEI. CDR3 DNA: TGTGCCAGCAGTGATGGCGGAGCTTTCTACAATGAGCAGTTCTTC. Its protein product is CASSDGGAFYNEQFF.

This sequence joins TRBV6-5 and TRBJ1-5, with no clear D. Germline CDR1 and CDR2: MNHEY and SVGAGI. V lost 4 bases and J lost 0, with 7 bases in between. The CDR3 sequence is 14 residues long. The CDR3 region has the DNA TGTGCCAGCAGTTCGCGAGATAGCAATCAGCCCCAGCATTTT. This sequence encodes CASSSRDSNQPQHF.

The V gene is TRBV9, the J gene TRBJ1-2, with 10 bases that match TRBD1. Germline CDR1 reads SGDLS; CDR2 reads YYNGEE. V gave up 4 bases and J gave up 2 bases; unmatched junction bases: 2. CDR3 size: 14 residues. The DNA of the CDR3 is TGTGCCAGCAGCCTGGGACAGGGGAACTATGGCTACACCTTC. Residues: CASSLGQGNYGYTF.

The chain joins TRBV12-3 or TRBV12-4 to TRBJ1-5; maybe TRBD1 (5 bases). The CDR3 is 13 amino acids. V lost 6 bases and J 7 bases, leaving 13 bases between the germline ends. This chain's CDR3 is CASSGGMVQPQHF. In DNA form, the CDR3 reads TGTGCCAGCAGCGGGGGTATGGTACAGCCCCAGCATTTT.